The subject of this entry is one T cell receptor beta chain. This clone's antigen is unknown. No base-level quality is on record; no much larger clone is a single base apart. CDR1 is given as LGHNA and CDR2 as YSLEER, both from the germline V gene. The CDR3 numbers 17 residues from cysteine through phenylalanine. Only CDR3 DNA remains: 51 bases, in frame from the first base. At the junction V is shortened by 0 bases and J by 0 bases; bases outside the gene matches: 4. These data are taken from a study of OX40 agonist ivuxolimab in advanced cancers. About the investigation overall: Ivuxolimab was a fully human IgG2 agonistic monoclonal antibody targeting the costimulatory receptor OX40 (CD134). Intravenous ivuxolimab was administered to patients every 2 weeks at six dose levels: 0.01, 0.1, 0.3, 1.5, 3 and 10 mg/kg. Of the 50 to 55 patients in dose escalation, 19 had hepatocellular carcinoma, some 15 had melanoma, 9 had renal cell carcinoma and 9 had head and neck cancer. In the dose-escalation cohort, roughly 80% of patients were male, and the mean age was approximately 60 years, with a range of about 23 to 80. Prior anti-PD-1, anti-PD-L1 or anti-CTLA-4 therapy was permitted, and checkpoint inhibitors had been received by 40% to 50% of dose-escalation patients. Partial responses were achieved by three dose-escalation patients, of whom one had hepatocellular carcinoma and two had cutaneous melanoma. The purpose of peripheral TCRbeta sequencing was to test whether ivuxolimab changed TCR sequence diversity and led to clonal T-cell expansion. The paper describes the monotherapy dose-escalation part (N of about 47 patients) of the phase I trial of ivuxolimab. Study-wide conclusions, independent of this receptor: Partial responders in the 0.1-3.0 mg/kg groups had among the lowest normalized peripheral clonal expansion, especially among CD8+ T cells. The antigen specificity of the peripheral T cells that underwent clonal expansion was not determined. After ivuxolimab, expanded clones were on average more numerous among CD8+ T cells than among CD4+ T cells. At doses of 0.1 to 3.0 mg/kg, clonal expansion of both CD4+ and CD8+ blood T cells was observed from baseline to week 6. Low levels of normalized T-cell clonal expansion were also seen in some nonresponding patients.

Genomic DNA was extracted from sorted cells for sequencing of the TCRbeta CDR3 region. The immunoSEQ Assay was used for sequencing of TCRbeta CDR3 regions. In its TCRdb copy, this immuneACCESS table keeps in-frame sequences only and misses some clones. Where compared with another copy, unresolved V genes explain less than half of these, and the others have no known cause. The sample has 35,000 to 45,000 clones on record, 70% to 90% of them singletons. The biggest ten clones account for roughly 18% of the sample. Patients with autoimmune disease history or receiving systemic immunosuppression were excluded from the trial. Peripheral blood for TCR sequencing was collected from all dose cohorts at baseline, on cycle 4 day 1, and on cycle 7 day 1. Samples came from an open-label, multicenter, first-in-human phase I dose-escalation trial of ivuxolimab. The trial enrolled adults with locally advanced or metastatic head and neck squamous cell, hepatocellular, melanoma or renal cell carcinoma. CD4+ and CD8+ T cells were sorted separately from peripheral blood before TCR sequencing.

The sequence was collected from an adult with an advanced solid tumor such as melanoma, head and neck, liver or kidney cancer. The sample in question was CD4+ or CD8+ T cells sorted from blood, obtained in a trial of the OX40 agonist ivuxolimab. The chain employs TRBV4-3 and TRBJ1-2; 10 bases in the junction line up with TRBD1. The CDR3 protein sequence reads: CASSQDPGQGANYGYTF. The nucleotide sequence reads TGCGCCAGCAGCCAAGATCCTGGACAGGGGGCTAACTATGGCTACACCTTC.